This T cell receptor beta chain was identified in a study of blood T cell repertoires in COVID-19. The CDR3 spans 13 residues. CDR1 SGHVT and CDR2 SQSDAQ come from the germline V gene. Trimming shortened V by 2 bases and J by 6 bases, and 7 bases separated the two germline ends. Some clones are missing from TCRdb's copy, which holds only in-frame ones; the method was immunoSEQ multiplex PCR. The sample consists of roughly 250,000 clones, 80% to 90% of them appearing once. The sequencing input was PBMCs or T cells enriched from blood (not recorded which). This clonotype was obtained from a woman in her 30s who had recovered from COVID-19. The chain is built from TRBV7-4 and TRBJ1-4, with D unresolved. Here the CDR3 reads CASSLPQDEKLFF. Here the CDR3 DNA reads TGTGCCAGCAGCTTACCCCAGGATGAAAAACTGTTTTTT.